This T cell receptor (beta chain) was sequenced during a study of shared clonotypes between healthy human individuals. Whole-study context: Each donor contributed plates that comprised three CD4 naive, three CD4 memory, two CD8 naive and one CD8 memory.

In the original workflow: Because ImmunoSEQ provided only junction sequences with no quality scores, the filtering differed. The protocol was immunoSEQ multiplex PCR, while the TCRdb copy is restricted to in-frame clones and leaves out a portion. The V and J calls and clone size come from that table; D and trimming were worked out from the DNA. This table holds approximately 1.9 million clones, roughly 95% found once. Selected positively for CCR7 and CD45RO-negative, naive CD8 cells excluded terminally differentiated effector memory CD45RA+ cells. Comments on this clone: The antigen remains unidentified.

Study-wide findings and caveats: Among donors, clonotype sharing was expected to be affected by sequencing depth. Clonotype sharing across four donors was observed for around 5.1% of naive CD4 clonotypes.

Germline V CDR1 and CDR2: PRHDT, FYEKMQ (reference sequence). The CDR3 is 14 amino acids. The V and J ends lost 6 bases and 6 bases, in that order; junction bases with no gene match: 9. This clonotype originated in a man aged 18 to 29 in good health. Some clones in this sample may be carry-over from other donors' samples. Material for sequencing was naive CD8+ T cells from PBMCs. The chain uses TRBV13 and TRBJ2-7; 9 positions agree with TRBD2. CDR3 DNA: TGTGCCAGCAGTTCCGGCGGGAGGGCCCGCGAGCAGTACTTC. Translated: CASSSGGRAREQYF.